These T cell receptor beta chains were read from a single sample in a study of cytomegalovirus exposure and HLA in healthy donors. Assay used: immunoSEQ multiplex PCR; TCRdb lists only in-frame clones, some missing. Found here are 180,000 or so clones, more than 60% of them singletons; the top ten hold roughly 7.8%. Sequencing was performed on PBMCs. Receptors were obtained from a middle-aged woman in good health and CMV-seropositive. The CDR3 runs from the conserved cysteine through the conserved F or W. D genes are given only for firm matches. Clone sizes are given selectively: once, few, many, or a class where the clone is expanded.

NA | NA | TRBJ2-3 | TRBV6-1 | CASSEDNTDTQYF | TGTGCCAGCAGTGAAGATAACACAGATACGCAGTATTTT
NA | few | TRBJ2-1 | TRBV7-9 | CASSLRDSYNEQFF | TGTGCCAGCAGCTTACGTGACAGTTACAATGAGCAGTTCTTC
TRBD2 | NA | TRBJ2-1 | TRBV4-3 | CASSQALAGVGSYNEQFF | TGCGCCAGCAGCCAAGCGCTAGCGGGAGTAGGCTCCTACAATGAGCAGTTCTTC
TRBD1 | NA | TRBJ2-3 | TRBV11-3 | CASSYRGTGVVTDTQYF | TGTGCCAGCAGCTACCGAGGGACAGGGGTTGTCACAGATACGCAGTATTTT
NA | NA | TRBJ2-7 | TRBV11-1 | CASSPLGSVGGYEQYF | TGTGCCAGCAGCCCCCTAGGGAGCGTAGGAGGTTACGAGCAGTACTTC
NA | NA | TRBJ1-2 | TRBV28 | CASSSGSDYTF | TGTGCCAGCAGTTCAGGGTCGGACTACACCTTC
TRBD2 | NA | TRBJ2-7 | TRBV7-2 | CASSSVAGTYEQYF | TGTGCCAGCAGCTCCGTAGCGGGAACCTACGAGCAGTACTTC
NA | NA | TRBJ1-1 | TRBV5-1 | CASSFQGPNTEAFF | TGCGCCAGCAGCTTTCAGGGGCCGAACACTGAAGCTTTCTTT
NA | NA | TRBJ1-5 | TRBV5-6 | CASSYQGIWNQPQHF | TGTGCCAGCAGCTACCAGGGAATTTGGAATCAGCCCCAGCATTTT
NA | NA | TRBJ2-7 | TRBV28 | CASSPAGGLEQYF | TGTGCCAGCAGTCCCGCGGGTGGTCTCGAGCAGTACTTC
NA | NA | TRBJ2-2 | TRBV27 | CASSLSAAVTRELFF | TGTGCCAGCAGTCTAAGCGCGGCGGTCACCAGGGAGCTGTTTTTT
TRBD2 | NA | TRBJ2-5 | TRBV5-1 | CASSSTSAFQETQYF | TGCGCCAGCAGCTCTACTAGCGCCTTCCAAGAGACCCAGTACTTC
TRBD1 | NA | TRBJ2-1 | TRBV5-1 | CASSFGDLRGNEQFF | TGCGCCAGCAGCTTTGGCGACCTCAGGGGGAATGAGCAGTTCTTC
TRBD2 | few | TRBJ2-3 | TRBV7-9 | CASSRGDGTVHTDTQYF | TGTGCCAGCAGCCGGGGGGATGGAACGGTCCACACAGATACGCAGTATTTT
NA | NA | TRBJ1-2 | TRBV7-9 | CSSSLLTGSSGYGYTF | TGTTCCAGCAGCTTATTGACAGGCAGCTCAGGGTATGGCTACACCTTC
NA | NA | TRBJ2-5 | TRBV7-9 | CASSRQQETQYF | TGTGCCAGCAGCCGACAGCAAGAGACCCAGTACTTC
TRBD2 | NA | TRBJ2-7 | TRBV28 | CASSTGLAGEQYF | TGTGCCAGCAGTACGGGACTAGCGGGGGAGCAGTACTTC
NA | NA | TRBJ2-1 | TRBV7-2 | CASSLAGVIEQFF | TGTGCCAGCAGCTTAGCGGGAGTTATTGAGCAGTTCTTC
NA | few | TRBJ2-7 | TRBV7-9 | CASSLVSRGEQYF | TGTGCCAGCAGCTTAGTGTCCCGGGGCGAGCAGTACTTC
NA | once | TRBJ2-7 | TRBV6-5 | CASSRSVSYEQYF | TGTGCCAGCAGTCGCTCGGTTTCCTACGAGCAGTACTTC
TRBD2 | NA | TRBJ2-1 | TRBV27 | CASSPGRLAQEQFF | TGTGCCAGCAGTCCGGGAAGACTAGCACAGGAGCAGTTCTTC
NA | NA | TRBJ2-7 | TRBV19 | CASRGRDSRRQYF | TGTGCCAGTAGGGGCCGGGACTCCCGGAGGCAGTACTTC
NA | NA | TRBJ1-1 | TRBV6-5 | CASSYQSGISNTEAFF | TGTGCCAGCAGTTATCAATCCGGGATCTCGAACACTGAAGCTTTCTTT
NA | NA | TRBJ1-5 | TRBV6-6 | CALWGGASNQPQHF | TGTGCCCTGTGGGGGGGCGCGAGCAATCAGCCCCAGCATTTT
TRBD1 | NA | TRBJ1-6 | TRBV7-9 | CASSLVTGGVSPLHF | TGTGCCAGCAGCTTAGTTACAGGGGGCGTTTCACCCCTCCACTTT
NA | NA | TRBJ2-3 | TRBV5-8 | CASSLAGPDTQYF | TGTGCCAGCAGCTTGGCAGGGCCAGATACGCAGTATTTT
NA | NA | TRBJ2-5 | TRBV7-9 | CASSPPRVSAIRQETQYF | TGTGCCAGCAGCCCCCCCCGGGTTAGCGCTATCCGCCAAGAGACCCAGTACTTC
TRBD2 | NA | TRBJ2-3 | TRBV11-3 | CASSHTPGLDPRTDTQYF | TGTGCCAGCAGCCATACCCCCGGACTAGACCCGCGCACAGATACGCAGTATTTT
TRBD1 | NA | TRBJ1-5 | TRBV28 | CASSLPHIQGAGQPQHF | TGTGCCAGCAGTTTACCCCACATTCAGGGGGCCGGTCAGCCCCAGCATTTT
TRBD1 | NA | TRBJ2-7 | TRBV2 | CASRSGTASYEQYF | TGTGCCAGCAGGTCCGGGACAGCCTCCTACGAGCAGTACTTC
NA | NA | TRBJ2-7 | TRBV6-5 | CASSYSQTRGEQYF | TGTGCCAGCAGTTACTCCCAGACTAGAGGCGAGCAGTACTTC